One sample yielded the 7 T cell receptor beta chains listed below, sequenced in a study of T-cell reconstitution after alpha-beta-depleted transplantation in children. A TCRbeta library incorporating unique molecular identifiers was prepared. Each CDR3 protein is one row after TCRdb ran MiXCR on the PCR reads. This repertoire shows about 310,000 distinct CDR3 sequences, around 25% found once; its top ten account for over 9.5%. Source: PBMCs, mostly from graft donor cells, taken 180 days after TCRalphabeta/CD19-depleted stem cell transplant. These receptors were obtained from a male patient under 18 who had a stem cell transplant for acute lymphoblastic leukemia, so the T cells may come from the graft donor.

V usage is TRBV12-3 or TRBV12-4 and J usage is TRBJ2-5; TRBD1 agrees at 7 bases. With 6 bases clipped from V and 2 bases from J, the junction kept 9 bases outside the gene matches. This CDR3 has 15 amino acids. Here the CDR3 reads CASSSPQDRQETQYF. In DNA form, the CDR3 reads TGTGCCAGCAGCTCCCCCCAGGACAGGCAAGAGACCCAGTACTTC.

The J gene is TRBJ2-5, the V gene TRBV11-1; no clear D gene. The CDR3 is 18 amino acids. Looked up from germline, CDR1 is SGHAT and CDR2 is FQDESV (reference sequence). V was clipped by 0 bases and J by 5 bases, with 22 bases between them. In DNA, the CDR3 is TGTGCCAGCAGCTTAGCGGAAGTAGTGTTAGACCCACAGGAGACCCAGTACTTC. Translating it yields CASSLAEVVLDPQETQYF.

The chain uses TRBV4-1 and TRBJ2-1, with D possibly TRBD1 on 6 matching bases. Germline lookup yields CDR1 MGHRA and CDR2 YSYEKL. Trimming removed 3 bases at V and 9 bases at J, with 21 bases between. The CDR3 has 16 residues. The CDR3 loop reads CASSHPEAGVTGEQFF. CDR3 DNA: TGCGCCAGCAGCCACCCCGAGGCAGGGGTAACGGGTGAGCAGTTCTTC.

This clonotype was seen a few times. This sequence joins TRBV6-5 and TRBJ2-1; D is possibly TRBD1 (6 bases). V was pared by 2 bases and J by 16 bases, with 18 bases between. The length of the CDR3 is 13 residues. The V gene's germline CDR1 is MNHEY and CDR2 SVGAGI. The CDR3 spells CASSYRSGAPIFF. For the CDR3, the DNA is TGTGCCAGCAGTTACAGGTCAGGGGCCCCAATATTCTTC.

This clonotype has a count of ten or more. This chain uses TRBV5-5 with TRBJ2-7; D is unresolved. CDR3 length equals 16 residues. Trimming stripped 0 bases from V and 4 bases from J, with 17 bases between. CDR1 and CDR2 (germline): SGHKS, YYEKEE (reference sequence). CDR3 protein: CASSLEKWVGGYEQYF. CDR3 in DNA: TGTGCCAGCAGCTTGGAAAAGTGGGTAGGTGGATACGAGCAGTACTTC.

V gene TRBV2 combines with J gene TRBJ2-1; 10 nucleotides line up with TRBD1. The CDR3 is 12 residues long. The germline gives CDR1 SNHLY, CDR2 FYNNEI. Germline trimming cut 8 bases from V and 7 bases from J; bases unmatched to any gene: 2. DNA of the CDR3: TGTGCCAGCGGACAGGGGGGAAATGAGCAGTTCTTC. It encodes CASGQGGNEQFF.

The V and J genes are TRBV27 and TRBJ2-2, with 9 bases matching TRBD1. Unmatched junction bases numbered 4, after V lost 8 bases and J lost 0 bases. CDR3 length equals 15 residues. The germline CDR1 and CDR2 sequences are MNHEY and SMNVEV (reference sequence). Written as DNA, the CDR3 is TGTGCCAGCTTCCGGGACAGGGCGAACACCGGGGAGCTGTTTTTT. Encoded protein: CASFRDRANTGELFF.